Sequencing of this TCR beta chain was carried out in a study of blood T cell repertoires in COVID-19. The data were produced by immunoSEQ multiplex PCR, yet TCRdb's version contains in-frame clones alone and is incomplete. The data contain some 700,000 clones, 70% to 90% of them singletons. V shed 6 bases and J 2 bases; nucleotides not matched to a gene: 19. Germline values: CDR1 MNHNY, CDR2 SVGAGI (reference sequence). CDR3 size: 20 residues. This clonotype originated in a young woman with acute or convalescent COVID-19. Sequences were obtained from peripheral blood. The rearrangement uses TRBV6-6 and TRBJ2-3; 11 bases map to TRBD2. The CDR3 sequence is CASSPVIELAGGMHTDTQYF. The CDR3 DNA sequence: TGTGCCAGCAGCCCGGTCATAGAATTAGCGGGGGGGATGCACACAGATACGCAGTATTTT.